This T cell receptor (beta chain) was recovered during a study of blood T cell repertoires in COVID-19. CDR3 length: 13 amino acids. Germline V lookup: CDR1 LGHDT, CDR2 YNNKEL (reference sequence). V lost 0 bases, J lost 6 bases, and 6 bases lay in between. Assay: immunoSEQ multiplex PCR; the TCRdb copy retains only in-frame clones and omits some. The repertoire has 270,000 or so clones, under 90% of them found once; the top ten carry over 2.5%. Concerning this clone: The sample has other DNA sequences that encode this CDR3 too.

Sequencing was performed on peripheral blood. J is TRBJ1-5 and V is TRBV3-1 (or the pseudogene TRBV3-2); D call uncertain. The receptor was derived from a woman aged 55-75 years with active or convalescent COVID-19. CDR3 DNA: TGTGCCAGCAGCCAAGATCGCGGTCAGCCCCAGCATTTT. Encoded protein: CASSQDRGQPQHF.